Listed below are T cell receptor beta chains from one sample, sequenced in a study of blood T cell repertoires in COVID-19. Generated by immunoSEQ multiplex PCR, the TCRdb table keeps only in-frame clones and is missing some. This sample has 60,000 or so clones; over 75% occur once, and the top ten carry about 16%. Input material: peripheral blood. Source of these receptors: a human donor in a cohort sampled during active COVID-19. Each CDR3 is given with its conserved first and last residue. D genes are given only for firm matches. Size is omitted from some rows. Given values are once, few, many or a class for expanded clones.

CDR3nt	CDR3aa	v_gene	j_gene	abundance	d_gene
TGTGCCAGCAGCCAGGAGGCTCATGGTACGCAGTATTTT	CASSQEAHGTQYF	TRBV4-2	TRBJ2-3	NA	NA
TGTGCCAGCAGCCCCGGGACAAACTATGGCTACACCTTC	CASSPGTNYGYTF	TRBV7-6	TRBJ1-2	NA	NA
TGTGCCAGCAGTTCCCGACAGGGGACCATGAACACTGAAGCTTTCTTT	CASSSRQGTMNTEAFF	TRBV6-5	TRBJ1-1	NA	TRBD1
TGTGCCAGTAGTATCCCCGGGGGGAACCGCCAGCCCCAGCATTTT	CASSIPGGNRQPQHF	TRBV19	TRBJ1-5	once	NA
TGTGCCAGCAGCCCTAGCGGGGGGGCCGGGGGCACAGATACGCAGTATTTT	CASSPSGGAGGTDTQYF	TRBV5-6	TRBJ2-3	NA	TRBD2
TGTGCCAGCAGCTTTATAAGTGGCGGGAGACCAACCTACGAGCAGTACTTC	CASSFISGGRPTYEQYF	TRBV11-2	TRBJ2-7	NA	TRBD2
TGCGCCAGCAGCGAGGGGACAGGTCCTAACACTGAAGCTTTCTTT	CASSEGTGPNTEAFF	TRBV5-1	TRBJ1-1	NA	TRBD1
TGTGCCAGCAGCGTCGATGGCCTGGCCCACGATACGCAGTATTTT	CASSVDGLAHDTQYF	TRBV4-2	TRBJ2-3	NA	NA
TGTGCCAGCAGCCTGGGAGGGACAGATACGCAGTATTTT	CASSLGGTDTQYF	TRBV5-4	TRBJ2-3	NA	TRBD2
TGCGCCAGCAAGGACACGTCTGGAAACACCATATATTTT	CASKDTSGNTIYF	TRBV10-2	TRBJ1-3	NA	NA
TGTGCCAGCAGTTCCATTGAACCGGGACTAAGCTACACAGATACGCAGTATTTT	CASSSIEPGLSYTDTQYF	TRBV6-2/TRBV6-3	TRBJ2-3	once	TRBD2
TGCGCCAGCAGCCACCTTACAGGGGGCGAGGGCAATCAGCCCCAGCATTTT	CASSHLTGGEGNQPQHF	TRBV4-1	TRBJ1-5	once	TRBD1
TGTGCCAGCAGCGCCTCGGGACAGGATAATTCACCCCTCCACTTT	CASSASGQDNSPLHF	TRBV9	TRBJ1-6	NA	TRBD1
TGTGCCAGCAGCATTCAGACGGGTCCACTCACAGATACGCAGTATTTT	CASSIQTGPLTDTQYF	TRBV11-2	TRBJ2-3	NA	NA
TGCGCCAGCAGCCAAGATCGGAGCGGGGGGGCCAATGAGCAGTTCTTC	CASSQDRSGGANEQFF	TRBV4-3	TRBJ2-1	NA	TRBD2
TGTGCCAGCAGTCCACGGGACAGGGAATGGCAGCAGTACTTC	CASSPRDREWQQYF	TRBV6-5	TRBJ2-7	few	TRBD1
TGTGCCAGCAGTAGAGACAGGGCGATCTATGGCTACACCTTC	CASSRDRAIYGYTF	TRBV6-6	TRBJ1-2	NA	TRBD1
TGTGCCAGCAGTGAAATCGGTCCTGGGGCCAACGTCCTGACTTTC	CASSEIGPGANVLTF	TRBV6-1	TRBJ2-6	NA	NA
TGTGCCAGCAGTTACTCCGGCAGGGTCGGCACTGAAGCTTTCTTT	CASSYSGRVGTEAFF	TRBV6-5	TRBJ1-1	NA	NA
TGTGCCAGCAGTGAACGCAGGCCCTCCACAGATACGCAGTATTTT	CASSERRPSTDTQYF	TRBV6-1	TRBJ2-3	NA	NA
TGTGCCAGCAGCCCAGGGCCTTCCTACGAGCAGTACTTC	CASSPGPSYEQYF	TRBV7-7	TRBJ2-7	NA	NA
TGTGCCAGCAGTTACGCTTGGCCAGGGCGGGATACTGAAGCTTTCTTT	CASSYAWPGRDTEAFF	TRBV6-2/TRBV6-3	TRBJ1-1	NA	NA